A selection of T cell receptor beta chains follows, all from one sample in a study of Ad26.COV2.S vaccination and SARS-CoV-2 variants. Generated by immunoSEQ multiplex PCR, the TCRdb table keeps only in-frame clones and is missing some. The sample lists over 100,000 clones; less than 85% were seen once. The sample here was peripheral blood, taken after recovery from COVID-19. The receptors here all came from a human donor who had recovered from COVID-19. The CDR3 runs from the conserved cysteine through the conserved F or W. D genes are given only for firm matches. Clone size, where shown, is once, few, many, or a class for clones that have expanded.

TRBV20-1	13	NA	TRBJ1-3	NA	TGCAGTGCTAGTATAAACTCTGGAAACACCATATATTTT	CSASINSGNTIYF
TRBV29-1	12	NA	TRBJ2-3	NA	TGCAGCGTTGACAGGGGAACAGATACGCAGTATTTT	CSVDRGTDTQYF
TRBV6-1	15	NA	TRBJ2-1	NA	TGTGCCAGCAGTGAAGGACAGTCCGAGCTGAATGAGCAGTTCTTC	CASSEGQSELNEQFF
TRBV5-5	15	NA	TRBJ1-4	once	TGTGCCAGCAGCTTCGGGGGGGAGCTAGATGAAAAACTGTTTTTT	CASSFGGELDEKLFF
TRBV7-9	14	NA	TRBJ1-1	NA	TGTGCCAGCAGCTTAGTGCAGGGAGACACTGAAGCTTTCTTT	CASSLVQGDTEAFF
TRBV6-5	13	NA	TRBJ1-1	NA	TGTGCCAGCAACCGCGGGGAGAACACTGAAGCTTTCTTT	CASNRGENTEAFF
TRBV5-1	14	NA	TRBJ1-1	NA	TGCGCCAGCAGCGGTGGGTACCAGGCCTCTGAAGCTTTCTTT	CASSGGYQASEAFF
TRBV2	17	NA	TRBJ2-5	NA	TGTGCCAGCAGTGCTGTAATGACAGGGGACTATTCTGGGCCCCAGTACTTC	CASSAVMTGDYSGPQYF
TRBV19	15	TRBD2	TRBJ2-7	NA	TGTGCCAGTGCTAGACTAGCGGGGAACTCCTACGAGCAGTACTTC	CASARLAGNSYEQYF
TRBV12-5	15	NA	TRBJ1-1	NA	TGTGCTAGTGGTTTGGCCACCTTCTCACCGACTGAAGCTTTCTTT	CASGLATFSPTEAFF
TRBV6-6	14	NA	TRBJ1-2	NA	TGTGCCAGCAGTCTCTCACAGGGAAGGTTTGTCTACACCTTC	CASSLSQGRFVYTF
TRBV5-1	16	TRBD1	TRBJ2-3	NA	TGCGCCAGCAGCTTGGGGACAGGGTCCGGCACAGATACGCAGTATTTT	CASSLGTGSGTDTQYF
TRBV3-1/TRBV3-2	13	NA	TRBJ2-5	once	TGTGCCAGCAGCCACGGGGGCTTTGAGACCCAGTACTTC	CASSHGGFETQYF